This is a list of T cell receptor beta chains from one sample in a study of T cell repertoires in cytomegalovirus infection. Antigens for these TCRs are unknown. MiXCR, run by TCRdb on the reads, gives a single entry per CDR3 protein. Of 140,000 to 150,000 distinct CDR3 sequences in the sample, over 25% were seen once. The sample consisted of CD8+ T cells from cultured PBMCs, taken from culture after CMV antigen stimulation. All receptors come from a human donor in good health (CMV status not recorded). Some clones in this sample may be carry-over from other donors' samples. The CDR3 runs from the conserved cysteine through the conserved F or W. A D gene is named only where the DNA matches it firmly. Size values are once, few and many counts, or a class for expanded clones, and some rows have none.

clone_size	cdr3_length	j_call	d_call	v_call	cdr3_aa	cdr3_nt
.	14	TRBJ2-7	TRBD2	TRBV6-5	CASSGPGAGDEQYF	TGTGCCAGCAGCGGACCTGGGGCGGGGGACGAGCAGTACTTC
.	15	TRBJ1-2	TRBD1	TRBV4-1	CASSQVTGGNYGYTF	TGCGCCAGCAGCCAAGTAACAGGGGGTAATTATGGCTACACCTTC
.	11	TRBJ1-1	.	TRBV5-8	CASTLGAEAFF	TGTGCCAGCACCTTGGGGGCCGAAGCTTTCTTT
few	16	TRBJ2-2	TRBD1	TRBV6-5	CASSTTGTGLTGELFF	TGTGCCAGCAGTACCACCGGGACAGGGCTCACCGGGGAGCTGTTTTTT
.	12	TRBJ2-3	.	TRBV9	CASAEDTDTQYF	TGTGCCAGCGCGGAAGATACAGATACGCAGTATTTT
.	14	TRBJ1-1	.	TRBV6-5	CASTLGGLNTEAFF	TGTGCCAGCACCTTGGGGGGGCTGAACACTGAAGCTTTCTTT
.	13	TRBJ2-2	.	TRBV3-1	CASSQGPSGELFF	TGTGCCAGCAGCCAAGGCCCGTCCGGGGAGCTGTTTTTT
.	15	TRBJ1-6	.	TRBV27	CASGPRGPFWSPLHF	TGTGCCAGCGGCCCGCGGGGACCCTTCTGGTCACCCCTCCACTTT
many	14	TRBJ1-2	.	TRBV27	CASSPLSYGDGYTF	TGTGCCAGCAGCCCCCTCTCTTACGGGGATGGCTACACCTTC
few	15	TRBJ1-1	.	TRBV7-8	CASSLGPGPNTEAFF	TGTGCCAGCAGCTTAGGCCCAGGGCCGAACACTGAAGCTTTCTTT
.	13	TRBJ1-1	.	TRBV7-2	CASSLVRRTEAFF	TGTGCCAGCAGCTTAGTTCGAAGGACTGAAGCTTTCTTT
few	15	TRBJ2-1	.	TRBV5-1	CASSLQQGTYNEQFF	TGCGCCAGCAGCTTACAGCAGGGCACCTACAATGAGCAGTTCTTC
.	16	TRBJ2-2	.	TRBV7-9	CASSPHPGAHTGELFF	TGTGCCAGCAGCCCTCACCCGGGAGCACACACCGGGGAGCTGTTTTTT
.	15	TRBJ2-5	.	TRBV7-8	CASSRPGTVKETQYF	TGTGCCAGCAGCCGACCCGGGACGGTAAAAGAGACCCAGTACTTC
many	17	TRBJ1-6	.	TRBV7-8	CASSLWSGRADNSPLHF	TGTGCCAGCAGCTTATGGTCAGGCAGGGCGGATAATTCACCCCTCCACTTT
few	16	TRBJ2-2	TRBD2	TRBV7-9	CASSFKASGGSGELFF	TGTGCCAGCAGCTTTAAGGCTAGCGGGGGTTCCGGGGAGCTGTTTTTT
many	22	TRBJ2-4	TRBD2	TRBV2	CASGLGLAGGPGPPLAKNIQYF	TGTGCCAGCGGCCTCGGACTAGCGGGGGGGCCGGGTCCCCCTCTCGCCAAAAACATTCAGTACTTC
many	14	TRBJ2-7	TRBD1	TRBV24-1	CATSDRTGPYEQYF	TGTGCCACCAGTGATAGGACAGGACCCTACGAGCAGTACTTC
.	15	TRBJ2-5	.	TRBV5-4	CASSLRAGPEETQYF	TGTGCCAGCAGCTTGCGTGCGGGGCCGGAAGAGACCCAGTACTTC
few	17	TRBJ2-4	.	TRBV7-9	CASSRFTGAIPKNIQYF	TGTGCCAGCAGCCGATTCACGGGGGCGATCCCCAAAAACATTCAGTACTTC
.	13	TRBJ2-1	.	TRBV6-2/TRBV6-3	CASMSLEAPRQFF	TGTGCCAGCATGTCTCTGGAGGCCCCGAGGCAGTTCTTC
.	14	TRBJ2-3	TRBD1	TRBV24-1	CATSDGQGPDTQYF	TGTGCCACCAGCGACGGACAGGGCCCAGATACGCAGTATTTT
.	14	TRBJ2-1	.	TRBV19	CASNPRTHYNEQFF	TGTGCCAGTAACCCCCGGACGCACTACAATGAGCAGTTCTTC
many	16	TRBJ2-1	.	TRBV7-9	CASSSSRVSSYNEQFF	TGTGCCAGCAGCTCTTCTCGGGTGAGCTCCTACAATGAGCAGTTCTTC
few	17	TRBJ1-5	.	TRBV7-9	CASSQDFRQISNQPQHF	TGTGCCAGCAGCCAAGATTTTCGACAGATTAGCAATCAGCCCCAGCATTTT
.	15	TRBJ2-1	.	TRBV12-3/TRBV12-4	CASSLYRGGGEEQFF	TGTGCCAGCAGTTTATATAGGGGGGGGGGTGAGGAGCAGTTCTTC
.	15	TRBJ1-5	.	TRBV10-3	CAISESWSTNQPQHF	TGTGCCATCAGTGAGTCGTGGTCAACGAATCAGCCCCAGCATTTT
.	13	TRBJ2-7	.	TRBV10-2	CASSPGPTGEQYF	TGCGCCAGCAGCCCGGGACCAACGGGCGAGCAGTACTTC
many	13	TRBJ2-3	.	TRBV7-2	CASSFWGPDTQYF	TGTGCCAGCAGCTTTTGGGGTCCAGATACGCAGTATTTT
.	13	TRBJ2-7	.	TRBV7-3	CASSLLGASEQYF	TGTGCCAGCAGCTTACTGGGGGCATCCGAGCAGTACTTC
few	13	TRBJ1-5	.	TRBV27	CASSLRGNQPQHF	TGTGCCAGCAGTTTGCGGGGCAATCAGCCCCAGCATTTT
.	13	TRBJ2-7	TRBD2	TRBV19	CASSRGGTYEQYF	TGTGCCAGTAGTCGGGGGGGAACCTACGAGCAGTACTTC
many	12	TRBJ1-5	.	TRBV24-1	CATGMAGRPQHF	TGTGCCACCGGCATGGCGGGAAGGCCCCAGCATTTT
.	12	TRBJ2-7	.	TRBV5-6	CASSLESSEQYF	TGTGCCAGCAGCTTGGAGTCCAGCGAGCAGTACTTC
.	14	TRBJ2-7	.	TRBV15	CATSRGGRTYEQYF	TGTGCCACCAGCAGAGGAGGAAGGACCTACGAGCAGTACTTC
.	15	TRBJ2-7	TRBD1	TRBV7-9	CASSPLRQGDHEQYF	TGTGCCAGCAGCCCCCTCAGGCAGGGGGATCACGAGCAGTACTTC
few	13	TRBJ2-3	.	TRBV6-1	CASSDRQSDTQYF	TGTGCCAGCAGTGATCGACAATCTGATACGCAGTATTTT
.	15	TRBJ2-5	.	TRBV5-1	CASSSLLGIQETQYF	TGCGCCAGCAGCTCACTGTTGGGGATCCAAGAGACCCAGTACTTC
.	12	TRBJ1-1	TRBD1	TRBV29-1	CSVRTGGTEAFF	TGCAGCGTTCGGACAGGGGGCACTGAAGCTTTCTTT
.	15	TRBJ2-3	.	TRBV7-9	CASSLSGGSTDTQYF	TGTGCCAGCAGCCTGTCGGGGGGCAGCACAGATACGCAGTATTTT
few	15	TRBJ1-1	.	TRBV7-9	CASSDTGRMNTEAFF	TGTGCCAGCAGCGATACGGGACGGATGAACACTGAAGCTTTCTTT
few	15	TRBJ2-1	TRBD2	TRBV12-3/TRBV12-4	CASSPTSGFYNEQFF	TGTGCCAGCAGTCCGACTAGCGGTTTCTACAATGAGCAGTTCTTC
few	15	TRBJ2-3	.	TRBV7-2	CASSLAWGETDTQYF	TGTGCCAGCAGCTTAGCGTGGGGGGAGACAGATACGCAGTATTTT
few	15	TRBJ2-1	TRBD1	TRBV19	CASSPLGTGYNEQFF	TGTGCCAGTAGTCCCCTGGGGACAGGCTACAATGAGCAGTTCTTC
.	13	TRBJ2-7	.	TRBV12-3/TRBV12-4	CASSPGEGNEQYF	TGTGCCAGCAGCCCTGGGGAAGGGAACGAGCAGTACTTC
many	16	TRBJ2-5	.	TRBV6-1	CASSEASAAYQETQYF	TGTGCCAGCAGTGAAGCATCGGCGGCGTACCAAGAGACCCAGTACTTC
.	16	TRBJ2-5	.	TRBV28	CASSLLRPGEKETQYF	TGTGCCAGCAGTTTACTCCGGCCAGGGGAAAAGGAGACCCAGTACTTC
.	15	TRBJ2-3	.	TRBV27	CASSLRRGTTDTQYF	TGTGCCAGCAGTTTAAGGCGGGGGACAACAGATACGCAGTATTTT
.	15	TRBJ2-5	TRBD1	TRBV27	CASSRRDRIKETQYF	TGTGCCAGCAGTAGAAGGGACAGGATTAAAGAGACCCAGTACTTC
.	14	TRBJ1-5	.	TRBV30	CAWSLGSGYQPQHF	TGTGCCTGGAGTCTGGGGTCGGGCTATCAGCCCCAGCATTTT
many	18	TRBJ2-2	.	TRBV7-8	CASSLDLHGPTNTGELFF	TGTGCCAGCAGCTTGGACCTACATGGGCCTACGAACACCGGGGAGCTGTTTTTT
few	15	TRBJ1-3	.	TRBV13	CASSIYPISGNTIYF	TGTGCCAGCAGCATCTACCCGATCTCTGGAAACACCATATATTTT
.	12	TRBJ1-1	.	TRBV13	CASSLDLGEAFF	TGCGCCAGCAGCTTGGATTTGGGGGAAGCTTTCTTT
once	15	TRBJ2-7	TRBD1	TRBV4-2	CASSPWTGETYEQYF	TGTGCCAGCAGCCCCTGGACAGGGGAGACCTACGAGCAGTACTTC
few	13	TRBJ2-2	.	TRBV27	CASSFLGAGELFF	TGTGCCAGCAGTTTTTTAGGGGCCGGGGAGCTGTTTTTT